This TCR beta chain comes out of a study of blood T cells in healthy people across ages. V was pared by 5 bases and J by 7 bases, with 14 bases between. In germline, CDR1 is SGHTA, CDR2 FQGNSA. The CDR3 extends over 13 amino acids. As to this clonotype: Its antigen is as yet unknown.

A second about 6 to 11 cycle PCR used barcoded and J-beta primers. Each cDNA molecule received a tag from a template-switch adaptor that had 12 random nucleotides. TCRdb recomputed calls from the 5' RACE reads with MiXCR, one row per CDR3 protein. The sample includes around 1.1 million distinct CDR3 sequences, more than 30% seen only once; the top ten take 13%. Each sample gave at least 7 million isolated PBMCs. Regarding the study as a whole: When one million T cells were used, diversity estimates were thought to be underestimates. It was the long-lived donors that had more naive CD4+ cells and higher diversity than aged donors.

Input material: blood. The clonotype comes from a man between 18 and 35 years old in good health. J is TRBJ1-2 and V is TRBV7-2; weak D call: TRBD1 (6 bases). CDR3 in amino acids: CASSGRTVPGYTF. CDR3 DNA sequence: TGTGCCAGCAGCGGGCGGACAGTGCCTGGCTACACCTTC.